This T cell receptor (beta chain) was documented in a study of Ad26.COV2.S vaccination and SARS-CoV-2 variants. The wider study: In the study, Ad26.COV2.S was injected intramuscularly once, or twice 56 days apart.

Assay: immunoSEQ multiplex PCR; the TCRdb copy retains only in-frame clones and omits some. Of fewer than 500,000 clones listed, 90% are singletons. This CDR3 contains 14 residues. V lost 5 bases and J lost 1, with 11 bases in between. Per the germline V gene, CDR1 is GTSNPN and CDR2 is SVGIG (reference sequence). As regards this clone: The antigen is unknown.

Overall study results and limits: Substantial breadth in spike-specific CD8+ and CD4+ T cell responses was reportedly seen after vaccination. Measurements of TCR breadth and depth may have given underestimates of the total T cell responses.

Regarding treatment: about 20 received Ad26.COV2.S at low or high dose, single or two shots; roughly 5 received placebo; per-sample allocation not given. Sampling happened 63 days after the first vaccine or placebo injection. This chain connects TRBV30 to TRBJ2-2; D assignment may be TRBD1 or TRBD2 (6 bases each). Sequenced material: peripheral blood, taken in a trial of Ad26.COV2.S vaccine versus placebo. The sequence was obtained from a person aged 18 to 65 who received the Ad26.COV2.S COVID-19 vaccine or a placebo. DNA for the CDR3: TGTGCCTGGGGCGGGACAATGAACACCGGGGAGCTGTTTTTT. Encoded protein: CAWGGTMNTGELFF.